Sequencing of this TCR beta chain was carried out in a study of blood T cell repertoires in COVID-19. This clone has only one observation. Here immunoSEQ multiplex PCR was the method, and the copy in TCRdb shows in-frame clones only, minus some. The data contain under 400,000 clones, about 87% of them seen just once; the ten biggest clones take up approximately 1.6%. The length of the CDR3 is 14 residues. The germline gives CDR1 MNHEY, CDR2 SVGEGT. With 2 bases removed from V and 0 bases from J, the gap between germline ends came to 8 bases. This receptor was taken from a woman aged 30 to 39 with COVID-19, enrolled during active disease. The rearrangement joins TRBV6-2 or TRBV6-3 to TRBJ2-7; D uncertain. The material sequenced was peripheral blood. As DNA, the CDR3 is TGTGCCAGCAGTTACGACGACACCTCCTACGAGCAGTACTTC. Translating it yields CASSYDDTSYEQYF.